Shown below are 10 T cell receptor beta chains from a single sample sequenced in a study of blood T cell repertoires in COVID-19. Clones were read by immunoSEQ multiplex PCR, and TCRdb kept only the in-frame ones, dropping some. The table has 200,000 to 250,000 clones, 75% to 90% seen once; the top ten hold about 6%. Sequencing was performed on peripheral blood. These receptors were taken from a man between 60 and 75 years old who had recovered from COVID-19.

CDR3 nucleotides: TGTGCCAGTGTTAGAGGCACCCAAGAGACCCAGTACTTC. Translated, it gives CASVRGTQETQYF. This chain connects TRBV21-1 to TRBJ2-5; TRBD2 was called by the table and not checked on the DNA. TRBV21-1 is a documented pseudogene. The CDR3 has 13 amino acids.

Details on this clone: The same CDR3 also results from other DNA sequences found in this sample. The CDR3 here is CASSQDLRPNQPQHF. In DNA, the CDR3 is TGTGCCAGCAGCCAAGATCTCAGGCCCAATCAGCCCCAGCATTTT. The chain recombines TRBV3-1 (or the pseudogene TRBV3-2) with TRBJ1-5; no clear D. V lost 0 bases and J 3 bases, leaving 9 bases between the germline ends. Germline V CDR1 and CDR2: LGHDT, YNNKEL (reference sequence). The CDR3 consists of 15 residues.

CDR3 sequence (DNA): TGTGCCAGTAGTTTGGACAGGGGAAGGACTGAAGCTTTCTTT. Amino acid sequence: CASSLDRGRTEAFF. V gene TRBV19 combines with J gene TRBJ1-1; 9 nucleotides agree with TRBD1. The CDR3 is made up of 14 amino acids. The germline V gene has CDR1 LNHDA and CDR2 SQIVND (reference sequence). J was trimmed by 5 bases and V by 5 bases; bases with no gene match: 6.

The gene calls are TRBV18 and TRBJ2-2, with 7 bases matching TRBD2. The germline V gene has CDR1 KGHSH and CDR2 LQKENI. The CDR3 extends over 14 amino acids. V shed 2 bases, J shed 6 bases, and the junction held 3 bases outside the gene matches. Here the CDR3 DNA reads TGTGCCAGCTCACCAGGACTAGTCTCCGGGGAGCTGTTTTTT. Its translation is CASSPGLVSGELFF.

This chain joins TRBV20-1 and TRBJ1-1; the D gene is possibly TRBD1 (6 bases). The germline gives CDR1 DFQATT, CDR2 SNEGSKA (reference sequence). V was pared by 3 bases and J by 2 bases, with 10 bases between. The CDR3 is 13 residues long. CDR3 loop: CSASPGANTEAFF. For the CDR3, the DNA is TGCAGTGCTAGTCCAGGGGCAAACACTGAAGCTTTCTTT.

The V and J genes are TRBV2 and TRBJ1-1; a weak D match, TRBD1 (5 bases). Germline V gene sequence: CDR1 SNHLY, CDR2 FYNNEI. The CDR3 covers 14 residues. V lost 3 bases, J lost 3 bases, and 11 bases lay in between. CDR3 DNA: TGTGCCAGCAGTGAGGCCAGGGATTACACTGAAGCTTTCTTT. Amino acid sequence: CASSEARDYTEAFF.

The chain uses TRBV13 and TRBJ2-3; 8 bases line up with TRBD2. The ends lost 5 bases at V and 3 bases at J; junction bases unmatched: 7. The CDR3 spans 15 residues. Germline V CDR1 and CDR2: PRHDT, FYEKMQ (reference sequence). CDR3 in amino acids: CASSPGLAGTDTQYF. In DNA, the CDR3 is TGTGCCAGCAGCCCAGGACTAGCTGGGACAGATACGCAGTATTTT.

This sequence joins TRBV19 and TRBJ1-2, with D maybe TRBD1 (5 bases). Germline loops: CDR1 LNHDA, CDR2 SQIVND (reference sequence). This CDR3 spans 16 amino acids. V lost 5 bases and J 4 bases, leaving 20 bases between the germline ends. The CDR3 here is CASSPRGGSGGYGYTF. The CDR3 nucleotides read TGTGCCAGTAGTCCGCGTGGGGGGTCCGGGGGCTATGGCTACACCTTC.

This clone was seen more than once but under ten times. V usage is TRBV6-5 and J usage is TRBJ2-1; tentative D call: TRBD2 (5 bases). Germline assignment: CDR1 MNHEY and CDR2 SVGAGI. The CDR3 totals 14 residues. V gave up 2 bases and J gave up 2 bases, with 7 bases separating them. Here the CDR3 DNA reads TGTGCCAGCAGTTACGGGAGTACCTACAATGAGCAGTTCTTC. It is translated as CASSYGSTYNEQFF.

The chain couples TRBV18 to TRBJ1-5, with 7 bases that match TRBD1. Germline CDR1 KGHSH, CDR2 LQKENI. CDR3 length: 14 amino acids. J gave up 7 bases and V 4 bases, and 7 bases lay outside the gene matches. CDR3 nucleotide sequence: TGTGCCAGCTCACAAGGACAGGCCCGGCAGCCCCAGCATTTT. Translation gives CASSQGQARQPQHF.